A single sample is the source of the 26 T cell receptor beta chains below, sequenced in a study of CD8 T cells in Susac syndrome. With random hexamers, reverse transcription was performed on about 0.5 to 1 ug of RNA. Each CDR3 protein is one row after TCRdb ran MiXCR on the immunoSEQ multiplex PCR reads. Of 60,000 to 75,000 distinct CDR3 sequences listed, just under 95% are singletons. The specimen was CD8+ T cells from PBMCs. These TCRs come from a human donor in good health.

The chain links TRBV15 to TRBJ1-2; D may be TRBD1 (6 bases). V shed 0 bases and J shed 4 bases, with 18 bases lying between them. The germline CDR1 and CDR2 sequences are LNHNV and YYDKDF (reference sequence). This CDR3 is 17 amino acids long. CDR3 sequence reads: CATSRDAGATLGYGYTF. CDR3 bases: TGTGCCACCAGCAGAGACGCGGGGGCGACTTTAGGCTATGGCTACACCTTC.

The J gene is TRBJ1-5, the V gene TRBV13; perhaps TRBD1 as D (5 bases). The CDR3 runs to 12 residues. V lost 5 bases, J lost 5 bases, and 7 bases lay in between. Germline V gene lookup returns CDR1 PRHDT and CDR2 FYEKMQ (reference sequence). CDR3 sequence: CASSRGDQPQHF. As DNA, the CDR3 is TGTGCCAGCAGCAGGGGCGATCAGCCCCAGCATTTT. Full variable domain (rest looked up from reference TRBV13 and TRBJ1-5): AAGVIQSPRHLIKEKRETATLKCYPIPRHDTVYWYQQGPGQDPQFLISFYEKMQSDKGSIPDRFSAQQFSDYHSELNMSSLELGDSALYFCASSRGDQPQHFGDGTRLSIL.

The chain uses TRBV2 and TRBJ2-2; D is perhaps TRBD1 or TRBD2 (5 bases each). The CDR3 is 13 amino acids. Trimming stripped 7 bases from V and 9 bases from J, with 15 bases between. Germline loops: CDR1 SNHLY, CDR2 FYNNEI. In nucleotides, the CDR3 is TGTGCCAGCAACGGGGCACCACACTGGGAGCTGTTTTTT. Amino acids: CASNGAPHWELFF.

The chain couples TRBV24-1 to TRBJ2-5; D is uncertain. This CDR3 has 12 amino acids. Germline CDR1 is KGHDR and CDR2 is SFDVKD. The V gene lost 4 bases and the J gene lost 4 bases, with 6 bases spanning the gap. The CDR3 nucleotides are TGTGCCACCAGTGACCTAGGAGAGACCCAGTACTTC. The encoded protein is CATSDLGETQYF.

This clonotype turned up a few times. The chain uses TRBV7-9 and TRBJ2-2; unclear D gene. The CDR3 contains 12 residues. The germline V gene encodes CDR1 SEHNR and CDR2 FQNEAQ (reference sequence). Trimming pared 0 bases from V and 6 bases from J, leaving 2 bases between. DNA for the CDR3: TGTGCCAGCAGCTTAGCCGCCGGGGAGCTGTTTTTT. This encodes CASSLAAGELFF.

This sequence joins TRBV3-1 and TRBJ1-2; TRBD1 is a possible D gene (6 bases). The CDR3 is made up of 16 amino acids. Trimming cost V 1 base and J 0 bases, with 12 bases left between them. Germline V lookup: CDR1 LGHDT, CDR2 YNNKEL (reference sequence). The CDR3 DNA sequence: TGTGCCAGCAGCCAAGCCCGGACAGAACCTAACTATGGCTACACCTTC. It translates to CASSQARTEPNYGYTF.

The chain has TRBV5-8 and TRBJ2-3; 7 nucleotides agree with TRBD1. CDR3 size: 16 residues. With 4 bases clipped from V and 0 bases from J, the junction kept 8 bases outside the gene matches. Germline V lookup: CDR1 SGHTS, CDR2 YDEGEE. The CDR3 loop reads CASSQLRQGSTDTQYF. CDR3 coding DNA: TGTGCCAGCAGCCAACTGAGACAGGGTAGCACAGATACGCAGTATTTT.

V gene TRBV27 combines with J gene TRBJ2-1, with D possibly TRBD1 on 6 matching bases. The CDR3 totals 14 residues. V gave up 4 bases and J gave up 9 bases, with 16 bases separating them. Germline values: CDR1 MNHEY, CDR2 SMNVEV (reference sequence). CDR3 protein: CASSSGTFYSEQFF. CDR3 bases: TGTGCCAGCAGTTCCGGGACATTTTATAGTGAGCAGTTCTTC.

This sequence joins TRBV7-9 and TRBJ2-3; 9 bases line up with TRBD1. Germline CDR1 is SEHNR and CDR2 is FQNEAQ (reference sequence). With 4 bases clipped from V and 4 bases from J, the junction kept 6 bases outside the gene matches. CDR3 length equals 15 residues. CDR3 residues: CASSSYRDRADTQYF. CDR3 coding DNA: TGTGCCAGCAGCTCTTACAGGGACAGGGCAGATACGCAGTATTTT.

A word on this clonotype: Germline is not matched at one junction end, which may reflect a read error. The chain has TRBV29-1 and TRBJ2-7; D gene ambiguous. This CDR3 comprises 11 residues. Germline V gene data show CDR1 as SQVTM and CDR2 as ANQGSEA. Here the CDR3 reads CSVQESYEQYF. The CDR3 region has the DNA TGCAGCGTTCAAGAATCCTACGAGCAGTACTTC.

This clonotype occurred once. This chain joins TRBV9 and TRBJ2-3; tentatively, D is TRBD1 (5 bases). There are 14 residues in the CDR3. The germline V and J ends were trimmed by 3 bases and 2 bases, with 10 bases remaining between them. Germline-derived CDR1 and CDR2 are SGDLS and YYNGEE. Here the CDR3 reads CASSATANTDTQYF. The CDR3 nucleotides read TGTGCCAGCAGCGCGACAGCAAACACAGATACGCAGTATTTT.

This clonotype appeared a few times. CDR3 in amino acids: CASSLGGEETQYF. CDR3 coding DNA: TGTGCCAGCAGTTTAGGGGGGGAAGAGACCCAGTACTTC. This sequence joins TRBV12-3 or TRBV12-4 and TRBJ2-5, with D maybe TRBD2 (6 bases). The CDR3 runs 13 residues. Trimming cost V 1 base and J 3 bases, with 6 bases left between them.

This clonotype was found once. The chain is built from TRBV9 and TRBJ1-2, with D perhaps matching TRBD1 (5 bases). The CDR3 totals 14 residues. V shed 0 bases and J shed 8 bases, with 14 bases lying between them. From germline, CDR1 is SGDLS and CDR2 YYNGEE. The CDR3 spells CASSVGRAIEGYTF. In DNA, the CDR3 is TGTGCCAGCAGCGTAGGCAGGGCGATAGAGGGCTACACCTTC.

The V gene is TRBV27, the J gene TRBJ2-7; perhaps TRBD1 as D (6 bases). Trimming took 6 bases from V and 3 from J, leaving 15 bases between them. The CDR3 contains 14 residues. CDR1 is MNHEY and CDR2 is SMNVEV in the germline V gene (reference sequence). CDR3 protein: CASSLLGQHYEQYF. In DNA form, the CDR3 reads TGTGCCAGCAGCCTACTCGGACAGCACTACGAGCAGTACTTC.

This CDR3 reads CASSQARDREYEQYF. CDR3 sequence (DNA): TGCGCCAGCAGCCAAGCCCGGGACAGGGAATACGAGCAGTACTTC. The chain links TRBV4-1 to TRBJ2-7, with 9 bases matching TRBD1. The CDR3 covers 15 residues. The V gene end was trimmed by 1 base and the J gene end by 4 bases; junction bases not matched to a gene: 5. Germline CDR1 is MGHRA and CDR2 is YSYEKL.

CDR3 sequence reads: CASRPGTGNSYEQYF. The CDR3 DNA reads TGTGCCAGCAGACCCGGGACAGGGAACTCCTACGAGCAGTACTTC. The V call is TRBV6-1, the J call TRBJ2-7, with TRBD1 identical over 9 bases. CDR3 length equals 15 residues. After removal of 6 bases from V and 0 bases from J, the junction contained 6 bases not matched to a gene. Germline V gene data show CDR1 as MNHNS and CDR2 as SASEGT.

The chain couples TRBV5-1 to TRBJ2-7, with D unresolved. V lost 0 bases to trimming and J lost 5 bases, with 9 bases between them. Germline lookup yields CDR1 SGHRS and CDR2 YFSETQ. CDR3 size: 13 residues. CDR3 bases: TGCGCCAGCAGCTTGGTGCCAGGAAACGAGCAGTACGTC. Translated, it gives CASSLVPGNEQYV.

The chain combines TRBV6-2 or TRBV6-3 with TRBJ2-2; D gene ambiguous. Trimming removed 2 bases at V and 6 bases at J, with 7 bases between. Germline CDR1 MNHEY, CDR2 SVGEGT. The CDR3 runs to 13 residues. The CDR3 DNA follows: TGTGCCAGCAGTTACCCCCGGGCCGGGGAGCTGTTTTTT. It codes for CASSYPRAGELFF.

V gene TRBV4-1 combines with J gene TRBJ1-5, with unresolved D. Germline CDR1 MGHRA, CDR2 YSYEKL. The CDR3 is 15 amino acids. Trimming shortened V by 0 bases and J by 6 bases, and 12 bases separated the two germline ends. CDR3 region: CASSQDLYGGQPQHF. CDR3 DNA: TGCGCCAGCAGCCAAGATCTTTATGGCGGTCAGCCCCAGCATTTT.

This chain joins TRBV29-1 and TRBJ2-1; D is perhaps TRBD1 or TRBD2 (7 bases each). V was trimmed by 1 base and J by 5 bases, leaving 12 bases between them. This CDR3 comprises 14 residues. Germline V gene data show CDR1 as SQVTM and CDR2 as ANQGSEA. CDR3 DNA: TGCAGCGTTGAAGGGCAGGGGGGGGACAATGAGCAGTTCTTC. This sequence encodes CSVEGQGGDNEQFF.

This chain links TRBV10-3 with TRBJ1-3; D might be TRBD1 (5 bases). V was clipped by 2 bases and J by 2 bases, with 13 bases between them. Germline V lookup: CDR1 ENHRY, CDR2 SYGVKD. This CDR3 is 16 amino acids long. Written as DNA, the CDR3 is TGTGCCATCAGTGAGGTAGAGGGGTCTCCTGGAAACACCATATATTTT. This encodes CAISEVEGSPGNTIYF.

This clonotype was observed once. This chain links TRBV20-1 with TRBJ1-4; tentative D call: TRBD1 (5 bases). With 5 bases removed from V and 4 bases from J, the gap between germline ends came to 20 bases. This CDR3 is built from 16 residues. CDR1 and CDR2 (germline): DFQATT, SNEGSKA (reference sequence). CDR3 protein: CSAPHLLTDYNEKLFF. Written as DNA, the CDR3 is TGCAGTGCTCCGCACCTCCTGACAGATTATAATGAAAAACTGTTTTTT.

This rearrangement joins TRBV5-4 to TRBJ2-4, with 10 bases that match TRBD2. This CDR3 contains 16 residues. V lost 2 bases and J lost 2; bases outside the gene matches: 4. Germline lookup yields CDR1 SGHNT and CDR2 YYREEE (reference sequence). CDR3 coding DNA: TGTGCCAGCAGCTTAGGGACTAGCGCGTCCAAAAACATTCAGTACTTC. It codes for CASSLGTSASKNIQYF.

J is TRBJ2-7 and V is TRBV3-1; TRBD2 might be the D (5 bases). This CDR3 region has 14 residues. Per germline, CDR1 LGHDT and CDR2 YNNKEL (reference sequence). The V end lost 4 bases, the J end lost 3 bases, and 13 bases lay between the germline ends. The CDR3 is CASSRDKEDYEQYF. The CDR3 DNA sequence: TGTGCCAGCAGCCGAGACAAGGAGGACTACGAGCAGTACTTC.

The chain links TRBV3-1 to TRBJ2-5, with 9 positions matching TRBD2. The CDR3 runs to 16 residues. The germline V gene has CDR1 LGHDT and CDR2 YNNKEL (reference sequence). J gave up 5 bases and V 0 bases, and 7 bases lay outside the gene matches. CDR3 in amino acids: CASSQESGGLGETQYF. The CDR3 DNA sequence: TGTGCCAGCAGCCAAGAAAGCGGGGGGCTGGGGGAGACCCAGTACTTC.

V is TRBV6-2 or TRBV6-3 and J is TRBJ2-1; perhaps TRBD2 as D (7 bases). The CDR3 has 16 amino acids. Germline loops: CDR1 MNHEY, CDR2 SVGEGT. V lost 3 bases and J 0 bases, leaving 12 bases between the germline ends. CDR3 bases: TGTGCCAGCAGTTATTGGGAGGGGGGCTCCTACAATGAGCAGTTCTTC. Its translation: CASSYWEGGSYNEQFF.